These T cell receptor beta chains were read from a single sample in a study of blood T cell repertoires in COVID-19. The protocol was immunoSEQ multiplex PCR, while the TCRdb copy is restricted to in-frame clones and leaves out a portion. Altogether approximately 28,000 clones are present, about three quarters being singletons, with the ten largest covering around a fifth. Sequenced sample: peripheral blood. All receptors come from a boy aged 2 to 9 with active or convalescent COVID-19. Each CDR3 is given with its conserved first and last residue. D genes are given only for firm matches. Clone size is stated in some rows and not others, as once, few, many or a class when expanded.

d_gene | abundance | j_gene | len | v_gene | CDR3aa | CDR3nt
TRBD1 | - | TRBJ1-1 | 14 | TRBV11-2 | CASSLSAGGTEAFF | TGTGCCAGCAGCTTATCGGCAGGGGGAACTGAAGCTTTCTTT
- | few | TRBJ1-6 | 15 | TRBV3-1/TRBV3-2 | CASSLQLEGNSPLHF | TGTGCCAGCAGCCTACAACTGGAGGGTAATTCACCCCTCCACTTT
- | - | TRBJ2-7 | 15 | TRBV5-5 | CASTHSAATSYEQYF | TGTGCCAGCACCCACTCCGCAGCGACCTCCTACGAGCAGTACTTC
TRBD2 | - | TRBJ2-3 | 16 | TRBV7-2 | CASSYAVAGSTDTQYF | TGTGCCAGCAGTTACGCAGTAGCGGGAAGCACAGATACGCAGTATTTT
TRBD2 | once | TRBJ2-7 | 14 | TRBV3-1/TRBV3-2 | CASSQGRESHEQYF | TGTGCCAGCAGCCAAGGGCGGGAGTCCCACGAGCAGTACTTC
- | - | TRBJ2-5 | 14 | TRBV10-2 | CASSEARQKEDQYF | TGCGCCAGCAGTGAGGCTAGACAGAAAGAAGACCAGTACTTC
- | few | TRBJ2-7 | 15 | TRBV7-9 | CASSLVGYGAYEQYF | TGTGCCAGCAGCTTGGTAGGTTACGGGGCCTACGAGCAGTACTTC
TRBD1 | - | TRBJ2-1 | 14 | TRBV11-3 | CASSSGTGYNEQFF | TGTGCCAGCAGCTCCGGGACAGGGTACAATGAGCAGTTCTTC
- | - | TRBJ1-1 | 13 | TRBV7-8 | CASSRDRYTEAFF | TGTGCCAGCAGCCGAGACAGATATACTGAGGCTTTCTTT
- | once | TRBJ1-5 | 17 | TRBV13 | CASSLGPGRGGNQPQHF | TGTGCCAGCAGCTTAGGTCCGGGTCGCGGGGGCAATCAGCCCCAGCATTTT
TRBD1 | - | TRBJ2-7 | 14 | TRBV29-1 | CSVDGGQGKGEQYF | TGCAGCGTTGATGGGGGACAGGGGAAAGGCGAGCAGTACTTC
TRBD1 | large | TRBJ2-2 | 15 | TRBV6-5 | CASSYWDRGGGELFF | TGTGCCAGCAGTTACTGGGACAGGGGCGGCGGGGAGCTGTTTTTT
- | - | TRBJ2-2 | 15 | TRBV5-1 | CASSFYRENTGELFF | TGCGCCAGCAGCTTTTACAGGGAGAACACCGGGGAGCTGTTTTTT
- | - | TRBJ1-1 | 13 | TRBV27 | CATQKGADTEAFF | TGTGCCACTCAGAAAGGGGCAGACACTGAAGCTTTCTTT
- | - | TRBJ1-3 | 18 | TRBV9 | CASSVASALASDGNTIYF | TGTGCCAGCAGCGTAGCCTCTGCTTTGGCTTCTGATGGAAACACCATATATTTT
TRBD1 | few | TRBJ1-1 | 13 | TRBV27 | CASSSQGRTEAFF | TGTGCCAGCAGTTCACAGGGGCGTACTGAAGCTTTCTTT
TRBD1 | - | TRBJ1-2 | 16 | TRBV5-1 | CASSLGTGRNNYGYTF | TGCGCCAGCAGCTTGGGGACAGGGAGGAATAACTATGGCTACACCTTC
- | - | TRBJ1-6 | 14 | TRBV6-5 | CASSPQGVHSPLHF | TGTGCCAGCAGTCCACAGGGTGTTCATTCACCCCTCCACTTT
TRBD2 | - | TRBJ2-3 | 16 | TRBV5-4 | CASSLFGGSKTDTQYF | TGTGCCAGCAGCTTGTTTGGCGGGAGTAAGACAGATACGCAGTATTTT
- | medium-sized | TRBJ1-3 | 14 | TRBV10-1 | CASSPELSGNTIYF | TGCGCCAGCAGTCCGGAGCTCTCTGGAAACACCATATATTTT
- | once | TRBJ2-1 | 12 | TRBV29-1 | CSLSGGYNEQFF | TGCAGCCTCTCGGGCGGGTACAATGAGCAGTTCTTC
TRBD1 | - | TRBJ1-1 | 16 | TRBV19 | CASSYYRGRMATEAFF | TGTGCCAGTAGTTACTACAGGGGAAGAATGGCCACTGAAGCTTTCTTT
- | - | TRBJ2-7 | 11 | TRBV7-9 | CASSLNDEQYF | TGTGCCAGCAGCCTAAATGACGAGCAGTACTTC
TRBD2 | once | TRBJ2-3 | 15 | TRBV7-2 | CASSTPAGKTDTQYF | TGTGCCAGCAGCACTCCAGCGGGAAAGACAGATACGCAGTATTTT
TRBD1 | - | TRBJ2-5 | 18 | TRBV7-6 | CASSLPLAGTEAKETQYF | TGTGCCAGCAGCTTACCTCTCGCCGGGACAGAGGCTAAAGAGACCCAGTACTTC
- | - | TRBJ2-4 | 17 | TRBV4-1 | CASSQGASLVAKNIQYF | TGCGCCAGCAGCCAAGGAGCTAGCCTCGTGGCCAAAAACATTCAGTACTTC
TRBD2 | - | TRBJ2-5 | 16 | TRBV9 | CASSVGAWGGRETQYF | TGTGCCAGCAGCGTAGGCGCCTGGGGAGGGCGAGAGACCCAGTACTTC
- | - | TRBJ1-1 | 12 | TRBV30 | CAWSYWNTEAFF | TGTGCCTGGAGTTACTGGAACACTGAAGCTTTCTTT
TRBD1 | once | TRBJ1-3 | 16 | TRBV4-1 | CASSQVGTGTQNTIYF | TGCGCCAGCAGCCAAGTAGGGACAGGAACGCAGAACACCATATATTTT
TRBD2 | - | TRBJ2-1 | 14 | TRBV18 | CASSSGLAVYEQFF | TGTGCCAGCTCATCGGGACTAGCGGTGTATGAGCAGTTCTTC
TRBD1 | - | TRBJ1-4 | 18 | TRBV4-1 | CASSQLQGLRSHNEKLFF | TGCGCCAGCAGCCAATTACAGGGGCTTCGGTCCCATAATGAAAAACTGTTTTTT
TRBD1 | - | TRBJ2-6 | 18 | TRBV19 | CASSREPGQGSGANVLTF | TGTGCCAGTAGTAGGGAGCCGGGACAGGGCTCTGGGGCCAACGTCCTGACTTTC
- | - | TRBJ1-5 | 15 | TRBV27 | CASSFNRDRNQPQHF | TGTGCCAGCAGTTTCAACAGGGATCGCAATCAGCCCCAGCATTTT
TRBD1 | - | TRBJ1-3 | 19 | TRBV7-9 | CASSFWTGTAHSSGNTIYF | TGTGCCAGCAGCTTTTGGACCGGGACAGCACACTCCTCTGGAAACACCATATATTTT
TRBD1 | large | TRBJ1-6 | 19 | TRBV9 | CASSPRPEQGTSYNSPLHF | TGTGCCAGCAGCCCGCGCCCAGAACAGGGGACCTCCTATAATTCACCCCTCCACTTT
TRBD1 | - | TRBJ2-7 | 14 | TRBV7-6 | CASSLEDRGYEQYF | TGTGCCAGCAGCTTAGAGGACAGGGGGTACGAGCAGTACTTC
- | - | TRBJ1-2 | 11 | TRBV2 | CASSVVRGYTF | TGTGCCAGCAGTGTGGTCCGGGGCTACACCTTC
TRBD2 | - | TRBJ2-3 | 16 | TRBV11-2 | CASSLKGGLADYTQYF | TGTGCCAGCAGCTTAAAAGGAGGACTAGCGGACTATACGCAGTATTTT
TRBD2 | - | TRBJ2-4 | 18 | TRBV2 | CASSFSRLAAGPRNIQYF | TGTGCCAGCAGTTTTTCACGACTAGCGGCGGGCCCCAGAAACATTCAGTACTTC
- | - | TRBJ1-5 | 16 | TRBV19 | CASTQRGSYSNQPQHF | TGTGCCAGTACCCAACGGGGGAGTTATAGCAATCAGCCCCAGCATTTT
- | - | TRBJ2-2 | 14 | TRBV11-2 | CASSFESSNGELFF | TGTGCCAGCAGTTTCGAGTCGAGCAACGGGGAGCTGTTTTTT
TRBD1 | - | TRBJ2-5 | 14 | TRBV5-1 | CASSTGTGRETQYF | TGCGCCAGCAGCACCGGGACAGGGAGAGAGACCCAGTACTTC
- | few | TRBJ1-1 | 14 | TRBV10-2 | CASSSAEENTEAFF | TGCGCCAGCAGTTCGGCGGAGGAAAACACTGAAGCTTTCTTT
- | once | TRBJ1-1 | 15 | TRBV7-9 | CASSSSLGRVTEAFF | TGTGCCAGCAGCTCTTCTTTGGGCAGGGTCACTGAAGCTTTCTTT
- | - | TRBJ1-3 | 15 | TRBV27 | CASSGGGSSGNTIYF | TGTGCCAGCAGTGGGGGCGGATCCTCTGGAAACACCATATATTTT
TRBD1 | - | TRBJ1-2 | 14 | TRBV5-6 | CASTRDRDPYGYTF | TGTGCCAGCACCCGGGACAGGGATCCCTATGGCTACACCTTC
TRBD1 | - | TRBJ1-1 | 12 | TRBV18 | CASSPAGQEAFF | TGTGCCAGCTCACCGGCGGGACAGGAAGCTTTCTTT
TRBD1 | - | TRBJ1-1 | 14 | TRBV10-2 | CASRKTGGNTEAFF | TGCGCCAGCAGAAAAACAGGGGGCAACACTGAAGCTTTCTTT
- | - | TRBJ2-3 | 16 | TRBV7-9 | CASSLVHRTTTDTQYF | TGTGCCAGCAGCTTAGTACATCGTACAACCACAGATACGCAGTATTTT
TRBD1 | once | TRBJ2-7 | 14 | TRBV3-1/TRBV3-2 | CASSRGQILYEQYF | TGTGCCAGCAGCCGGGGACAGATTCTCTACGAGCAGTACTTC
- | - | TRBJ1-6 | 13 | TRBV27 | CASSGPGRSPLHF | TGTGCCAGCAGCGGCCCCGGGAGATCACCCCTCCACTTT
- | - | TRBJ2-5 | 15 | TRBV4-1 | CASSQDLNRGETQYF | TGCGCCAGCAGCCAAGATCTGAATAGGGGGGAGACCCAGTACTTC
- | - | TRBJ2-5 | 14 | TRBV2 | CASSIPRMQETQYF | TGTGCCAGCAGTATCCCGAGGATGCAAGAGACCCAGTACTTC
- | once | TRBJ2-4 | 18 | TRBV6-2/TRBV6-3 | CASSYSRAEALAKNIQYF | TGTGCCAGCAGTTACTCCAGGGCTGAGGCTCTAGCCAAAAACATTCAGTACTTC
- | - | TRBJ2-1 | 13 | TRBV18 | CASSPQPYNEQFF | TGTGCCAGCTCACCACAGCCCTACAATGAGCAGTTCTTC
- | once | TRBJ1-2 | 12 | TRBV6-5 | CASSQGNYGYTF | TGTGCCAGCAGTCAGGGCAACTATGGCTACACCTTC